Following are 2 T cell receptor beta chains from one sample sequenced in a study of T cell responses to AZD1222 COVID-19 vaccine. Method: immunoSEQ multiplex PCR; TCRdb's copy keeps in-frame clones and lacks some. The table shows under 150,000 clones, with 88% occurring only once. Material: peripheral blood, obtained 28 days after the second AZD1222 dose. These receptors all stem from an adult who received the AZD1222 COVID-19 vaccine.

The chain uses TRBV27 and TRBJ1-1; no reliable D call. CDR3 length: 14 residues. Trimming took off 6 bases at V and 1 base at J, with 12 bases between the two ends. Germline values: CDR1 MNHEY, CDR2 SMNVEV (reference sequence). The CDR3 region has the DNA TGTGCCAGCAGGTCGGTTGGGAGGAACACTGAAGCTTTCTTT. It specifies CASRSVGRNTEAFF.

The rearrangement uses TRBV27 and TRBJ2-7; D possibly matches TRBD1 or TRBD2 (6 bases each). Germline values: CDR1 MNHEY, CDR2 SMNVEV (reference sequence). The CDR3 is made up of 12 amino acids. Trimming left V 6 bases short and J 6 bases short, with 12 bases between. In DNA form, the CDR3 reads TGTGCCAGCAGCGGAGGGGGGCCCGAGCAGTACTTC. Translated: CASSGGGPEQYF.